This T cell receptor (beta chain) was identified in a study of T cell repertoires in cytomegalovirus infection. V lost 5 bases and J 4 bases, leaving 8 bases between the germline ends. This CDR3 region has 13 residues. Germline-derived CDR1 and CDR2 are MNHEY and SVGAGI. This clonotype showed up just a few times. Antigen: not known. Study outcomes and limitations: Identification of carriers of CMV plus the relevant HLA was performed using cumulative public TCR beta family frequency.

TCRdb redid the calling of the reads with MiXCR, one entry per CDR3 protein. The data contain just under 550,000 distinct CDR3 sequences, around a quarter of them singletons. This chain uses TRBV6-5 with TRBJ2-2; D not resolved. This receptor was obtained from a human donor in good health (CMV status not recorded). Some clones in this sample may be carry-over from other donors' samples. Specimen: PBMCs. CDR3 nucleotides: TGTGCCAGCAGTAGTAGCATCACCGGGGAGCTGTTTTTT. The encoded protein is CASSSSITGELFF.